This T cell receptor (beta chain) was captured in a study of cytomegalovirus exposure and HLA in healthy donors. The overall study: The study's early data release held roughly 91 million unique TCRs from HLA-typed donors.

Remarks on this clone: Antigen specificity is unknown.

General study points: Earlier findings revealed that most TCR beta V segments proved productive either about 87% or about 30% of the time. Researchers reported that a few CMV-associated chains were confirmed in vitro as CMV antigen-specific. As a later analysis showed, a missense DCLRE1C variant was linked to trimming of TCR beta V- and J-genes.

Amplification used 60 Vbeta primers and 13 Jbeta primers. Sequenced by immunoSEQ multiplex PCR; TCRdb stores in-frame clones only, minus some. Counted here are some 130,000 clones, roughly four fifths occurring once; the ten biggest clones make up roughly 1.3%. Sequencing input: PBMCs. The receptor's source is a middle-aged woman in good health and CMV-seronegative.

The CDR3 nucleotides read TGTGCCAGTAGTACGACCGGGACAGGGGTGTCCAATCAGCCCCAGCATTTT. Translated: CASSTTGTGVSNQPQHF. The chain combines TRBV19 with TRBJ1-5; 10 bases fit TRBD1. The CDR3 extends over 17 amino acids. Per the germline V gene, CDR1 is LNHDA and CDR2 is SQIVND (reference sequence). V lost 4 bases and J lost 3; bases outside the gene matches: 9.